This TCR beta chain was obtained from a study of neoadjuvant nivolumab and ipilimumab in lung cancer. Overall study: The combination arm added day-1 ipilimumab 1 mg/kg to nivolumab 3 mg/kg on days 1, 15, 29. Study results and limitations: Only two of four nivolumab-treated tumors gained richness and clonality by surgery. TCR richness and clonality were higher in tumors than adjacent uninvolved lung.

Germline values: CDR1 MNHEY, CDR2 SVGAGI. The CDR3 extends over 15 amino acids. V was pared by 0 bases and J by 6 bases, with 5 bases of the junction left unmatched. A note on this clone: Its antigen is unidentified.

The method was immunoSEQ multiplex PCR; TCRdb's version includes in-frame clones alone and lacks a portion of them. The table records tens of thousands of clones, roughly nine tenths of them present only once. This rearrangement joins TRBV6-5 to TRBJ2-7; TRBD1 aligns across 10 bases. Sequencing used peripheral blood, obtained before neoadjuvant nivolumab, alone or with ipilimumab. The source is an adult with non-small cell lung cancer. CDR3 nucleotides: TGTGCCAGCAGTTACTCGACAGGGGGCGCGGCCGAGCAGTACTTC. It codes for CASSYSTGGAAEQYF.